This T cell receptor (beta chain) was obtained from a study (dated by TCRdb to 2015 to 2016). The library was made by RT-PCR. Sequencer: Illumina MiSeq. Through fastp at Q25 and MiXCR, TCRdb rebuilt clones from the public reads, retaining in-frame beta chains. Rows are unified per CDR3 protein, each entry keeping the most common DNA and genes. Across this sample there are around 700,000 distinct CDR3 sequences, with 13% to 15% seen only once. Of the sample, roughly 3.6% is held by the ten largest clones. There are many counts of this clonotype. Its antigen target is currently unknown. No much larger clonotype is one base removed from it; base qualities were not supplied. The germline V gene specifies SQVTM as CDR1 and ANQGSEA as CDR2. V and J are truncated by 5 bases and 6 bases respectively, leaving an intervening sequence of 14 bases. The CDR3 sequence holds 13 residues, the cysteine and phenylalanine included. This entry keeps only the CDR3 DNA: 39 bases, framed from base 1.

Sequenced sample: memory CD4+ T cells from blood. The receptor chain draws on TRBV29-1 and TRBJ1-5; matching of 6 bases hints at TRBD1 as the D gene. This clonotype was obtained from a female donor in good health, serving as a healthy control. The DNA sequence is given as TGCAGCGTTACCTTCAGGGGTACTCAGCCCCAGCATTTT. This gives the protein CSVTFRGTQPQHF.